This T cell receptor beta chain was found in a study of blood T cell repertoires in COVID-19. Study-wide context: Sources were T cells, B-cell-depleted T cells, or PBMCs; the material itself was cDNA or gDNA.

The length of the CDR3 is 13 residues. The ends were cut back, 3 bases at V and 11 bases at J, with 14 bases in the middle. Per the germline V gene, CDR1 is SGHAT and CDR2 is FQNNGV. Data came from immunoSEQ multiplex PCR; TCRdb stores just in-frame clones and leaves some out. This table has under 200,000 clones, 88% appearing once. The specimen was peripheral blood. The genes are TRBV11-2 and TRBJ2-1; a possible D gene is TRBD1 (5 bases). The receptor's source is a man in his forties with active or convalescent COVID-19. CDR3 in DNA: TGTGCCAGCAGCTTTGGGCAGGGAAGGCAGCAGTTCTTC. Its protein is CASSFGQGRQQFF.